This TCR beta chain originates from a study of control samples from healthy donors and cancer patients. Profiling relied on immunoSEQ multiplex PCR, and the TCRdb table lists in-frame clones only, not all of them. The sample gives under 7,500 clones, approximately 86% of which show up once; around 28% is in the top ten. CDR3 size: 14 residues. V was clipped by 6 bases and J by 0 bases, with 6 bases between them. The germline CDR1 and CDR2 sequences are KGHSH and LQKENI. The chain joins TRBV18 to TRBJ2-6; D gene unclear. The specimen was PBMCs. The source is a man between 65 and 85 years old with lung cancer. CDR3 nucleotide sequence: TGTGCCAGCTCCGTCGACTCTGGGGCCAACGTCCTGACTTTC. Translating it yields CASSVDSGANVLTF.